This TCR beta chain was captured in a study of T cells in Graves' hyperthyroidism and ophthalmopathy (dated by TCRdb to about 2019). Regarding the research as a whole: Peripheral blood samples were taken at initial diagnosis, before any treatment was given. Whether ophthalmopathy could be predicted prospectively was tested in an independent validation cohort made up of roughly 19 hyperthyroidism patients plus 17 patients who later progressed to ophthalmopathy. The paper describes TCR Vbeta CDR3 sequencing of around 140 peripheral blood samples, made up of under 50 ophthalmopathy patients, 70 to 75 hyperthyroidism patients and some 17 progressor patients. After sampling, hyperthyroidism patients received methimazole starting at 30 mg daily, and ophthalmopathy patients received high-dose intravenous methylprednisolone. A discovery cohort of about a hundred patients, 43 with Graves' ophthalmopathy and fewer than 65 with stable Graves' hyperthyroidism, was used to find distinguishing TCR V-J signatures. The 95 to 100 discovery patients were randomly divided into training and test sets at a 7:3 ratio. The study also compared thyroid tissue and blood T-cell repertoires from five or six Graves' hyperthyroidism patients. Broad study findings and their caveats: No statistical method was used to set the sample size in advance, and investigators knew the group allocation. Most expanded thyroid clonotypes (frequency above 0.001) were also detected in blood, suggesting blood repertoires may reflect thyroid immune responses. A 13 V-J signature model separated ophthalmopathy from stable hyperthyroidism, with approximately 86% sensitivity and around 84% specificity in cross-validation and 80%/75% in testing. In validation, progression to ophthalmopathy was predicted by the model with around 70% sensitivity and 72% to 80% specificity, a median of about 6 months before onset.

V is clipped by 1 base and J by 9 bases, and the sequence between their germline boundaries is 19 bases long. Taken from cysteine to phenylalanine, the CDR3 has 16 residues. The read is trimmed to its CDR3 DNA, 48 bases read in frame from base 1. CDR1 MNHEY and CDR2 SMNVEV are derived from the germline V gene (reference sequence). This clonotype was counted many times. Which antigen it targets is not known. One base away there is no much larger clone; base qualities are not given. Hyperthyroidism patients were aged 18 to 65 years and newly diagnosed, with disease duration of less than 2 months. Exclusion was applied to patients with uncontrolled infections, other autoimmune diseases, pregnancy or lactation. Diagnoses were based on clinical symptoms, serum thyroxine and TRAb, thyroid ultrasound and orbital computed tomography. Blood from progressor patients was drawn when they were first diagnosed with hyperthyroidism, before any ophthalmopathy symptoms appeared. PBMCs were separated from 10 ml of fresh peripheral blood using Ficoll-Paque density gradient centrifugation. Progressor patients were initially diagnosed with Graves' hyperthyroidism and developed ophthalmopathy during follow-up. Total RNA was extracted using Trizol reagent, and RNA quality was assessed on an Agilent 2100 Bioanalyzer.

TCR beta CDR3 regions were amplified from RNA transcripts. The first round of RT-PCR for the TCR CDR3 was performed with the HTBI primer set and the Qiagen OneStep RT-PCR kit. Libraries were constructed in a second round of multiplex PCR, after which size selection and purification were performed. Paired-end sequencing of the libraries was performed with 100 bp reads on an Illumina HiSeq2000. In the authors' own workflow: Raw data were processed with SOAPnuke, discarding reads with adapters, uncalled bases, mean Phred below 15, or no exact constant-primer or identifier match. COPE v1.2.5 was used to merge the high-quality paired reads, and each unique nucleotide sequence was defined as a clonotype. MiTCR v1.1 was used to align the clonotypes against IMGT TRBV, TRBD and TRBJ reference segments. The analysis was restricted to V-J combinations with a frequency above 0.0001, which together covered just over 99% of the repertoires. A TCS score was defined as the ratio between F50 (clonal expansion) and ExV (chaos), using BLOSUM62-based TCRdist between CDR3 peptides within each V-J. Welch's t-statistics and random forest reduced fewer than 550 V-J features to roughly 13, which were used in a naive Bayes classifier (R e1071). The public sequencing data were trimmed at Q25 with fastp and processed into clonotypes with MiXCR by TCRdb, which kept only in-frame beta chains. Under each unique CDR3 protein, matching rows form one entry showing the most common genes and DNA. V and J calls and clone size were set by TCRdb, not the authors. This sample holds hundreds of thousands of distinct CDR3 sequences; about 15% were observed only once. The top ten constitute more than 5% of the sample.

The chain uses TRBV27 and TRBJ1-5; the D segment cannot be called with confidence. This sequence originates from a woman aged 30 to 39 with Graves' hyperthyroidism that later progressed to Graves' ophthalmopathy. The specimen sequenced was blood. The CDR3 loop reads CASSLFSQVGSVPQHF. The base sequence is TGTGCCAGCAGTTTATTTTCCCAGGTAGGATCAGTGCCCCAGCATTTT.